This note documents a single T cell receptor beta chain sequence. Its antigen is still unknown. The sample is drawn from a study of cytomegalovirus exposure and HLA in healthy donors. The CDR3 spans 15 residues. In germline, CDR1 is SGHNT, CDR2 YYREEE (reference sequence). J gave up 3 bases and V 3 bases, and 7 bases lay outside the gene matches. Amplification used 60 Vbeta primers and 13 Jbeta primers. The assay was immunoSEQ multiplex PCR, and TCRdb's table has in-frame clones only and misses some. The profile shows 150,000 to 200,000 clones, roughly 86% of them singletons. Whole-study findings and limits: A later analysis reportedly found that, within productive TCRs, an Asian-associated ancestry cluster had fewer N-insertions than the mean observed across the roughly 700 donors. Researchers catalogued roughly 170 TCR beta chains as cytomegalovirus-associated. The later analysis indicated that the majority of CMV-associated TCR beta chains appeared HLA-restricted.

V usage is TRBV5-4 and J usage is TRBJ2-7; 9 bases map to TRBD1. The TCR comes from a woman under 30 in good health and CMV-seronegative. The sequenced material came from PBMCs. The DNA for the CDR3 is TGTGCCAGCAGCTCCTTCGCGGGACAGGGCTACGAGCAGTACTTC. This encodes CASSSFAGQGYEQYF. The full variable domain, its missing parts supplied by reference TRBV5-4 and TRBJ2-7, is ETGVTQSPTHLIKTRGQQVTLRCSSQSGHNTVSWYQQALGQGPQFIFQYYREEENGRGNFPPRFSGLQFPNYSSELNVNALELDDSALYLCASSSFAGQGYEQYFGPGTRLTVT.